One and the same sample provided the 12 T cell receptor beta chains below, sequenced in a study of blood T cell repertoires in COVID-19. Here immunoSEQ multiplex PCR was the method, and the copy in TCRdb shows in-frame clones only, minus some. This sample has 310,000 or so clones; around 90% occur once, and the top ten carry around 5.8%. Input material: PBMCs or T cells enriched from blood (not recorded which). These receptors all stem from a woman in her 40s who had recovered from COVID-19.

The chain uses TRBV5-6 and TRBJ2-1; D might be TRBD1 (5 bases). V was shortened by 0 bases and J by 5 bases, with 18 bases between the two germline ends. From germline, CDR1 is SGHDT and CDR2 YYEEEE. The length of the CDR3 is 17 residues. In DNA, the CDR3 is TGTGCCAGCAGCTTGGGTCGTCGGGCTTGGGGCGACAATGAGCAGTTCTTC. Protein: CASSLGRRAWGDNEQFF.

The J gene is TRBJ1-5, the V gene TRBV28; a weak D match, TRBD1 (6 bases). Germline V gene sequence: CDR1 MDHEN, CDR2 SYDVKM. Trimming took 5 bases from V and 6 from J, leaving 14 bases between them. This CDR3 has 14 amino acids. CDR3 nucleotide sequence: TGTGCCAGCAGTCAGGCAGGGGAGGGTCAGCCCCAGCATTTT. The encoded protein is CASSQAGEGQPQHF.

The gene calls are TRBV6-2 or TRBV6-3 and TRBJ2-1, with D maybe TRBD2 (5 bases). This CDR3 is 16 amino acids long. V lost 0 bases and J 4 bases, leaving 13 bases between the germline ends. The germline gives CDR1 MNHEY, CDR2 SVGEGT. The CDR3 coding sequence is TGTGCCAGCAGTTACTCCCTAGCTTTCGGTTACAATGAGCAGTTCTTC. Its translation is CASSYSLAFGYNEQFF.

The CDR3 DNA reads TGTGCCAGCAGCAAAGGAGAGAGGAACACCGGGGAGCTGTTTTTT. Protein sequence: CASSKGERNTGELFF. The chain recombines TRBV21-1 with TRBJ2-2; TRBD2 is the table's D call and was not checked against the DNA. TRBV21-1 corresponds to a pseudogene. The CDR3 is 15 amino acids.

This clone was seen only once. The V gene is TRBV4-3, the J gene TRBJ2-3; 7 positions match TRBD2. Unmatched junction bases numbered 8, after V lost 5 bases and J lost 0 bases. The CDR3 extends over 16 amino acids. The V gene's germline CDR1 is LGHNA and CDR2 YSLEER. In DNA form, the CDR3 reads TGCGCCAGCAGCACCGCAGCGGGACTTAGCACAGATACGCAGTATTTT. This encodes CASSTAAGLSTDTQYF.

Notes on this clone: Other DNA sequences in the same sample also yield this CDR3. The rearrangement links TRBV2 to TRBJ2-5, with 8 bases lining up with TRBD2. The germline gives CDR1 SNHLY, CDR2 FYNNEI. V gave up 3 bases and J gave up 5 bases; unmatched junction bases: 8. CDR3 length: 15 residues. CDR3 sequence reads: CASSEDREGRETQYF. Here the CDR3 DNA reads TGTGCCAGCAGTGAGGACCGGGAGGGCCGGGAGACCCAGTACTTC.

CDR3 amino acids: CASSTYRVQPSTGQIPFTDTQYF. CDR3 in DNA: TGTGCCAGCTCAACGTACAGGGTCCAACCGTCAACGGGCCAAATCCCCTTCACAGATACGCAGTATTTT. The V call is TRBV18, the J call TRBJ2-3; D may be TRBD1 (6 bases). Germline V gene data show CDR1 as KGHSH and CDR2 as LQKENI. This CDR3 has 23 residues. Trimming left V 5 bases short and J 2 bases short, with 38 bases between. Looking up the rest from reference TRBV18 and TRBJ2-3 gives the full variable domain: NAGVMQNPRHLVRRRGQEARLRCSPMKGHSHVYWYRQLPEEGLKFMVYLQKENIIDESGMPKERFSAEFPKEGPSILRIQQVVRGDSAAYFCASSTYRVQPSTGQIPFTDTQYFGPGTRLTVL.

The chain couples TRBV5-1 to TRBJ1-4; 9 bases are shared with TRBD1. CDR3 length: 16 residues. From germline, CDR1 is SGHRS and CDR2 YFSETQ. The J segment lost 8 bases and the V segment lost 4 bases, leaving 12 bases of the junction unmatched. The CDR3 here is CASSNARGQGGEKLFF. The CDR3 nucleotides are TGCGCCAGCAGCAACGCCAGGGGACAGGGAGGGGAAAAACTGTTTTTT.

The chain joins TRBV4-3 to TRBJ2-1; TRBD2 matches at 7 bases. CDR3 length equals 16 residues. The germline gives CDR1 LGHNA, CDR2 YSLEER. Trimming at V came to 0 bases and at J to 5 bases, leaving 7 bases not matched to a gene. The CDR3 DNA follows: TGCGCCAGCAGCCAAGATCGCGGCGGGAGCCACAATGAGCAGTTCTTC. This codes for CASSQDRGGSHNEQFF.

The chain recombines TRBV2 with TRBJ2-7; D call uncertain. V was clipped by 6 bases and J by 3 bases, with 12 bases between them. The CDR3 length is 13 residues. The germline gives CDR1 SNHLY, CDR2 FYNNEI. The CDR3 bases are TGTGCCAGCAGCTACATGGGCCTCTACGAGCAGTACTTC. It encodes CASSYMGLYEQYF.

The chain combines TRBV27 with TRBJ2-7; D ambiguous. V lost 2 bases to trimming and J lost 1 base, with 3 bases between them. This CDR3 has 12 amino acids. Germline V gene lookup returns CDR1 MNHEY and CDR2 SMNVEV (reference sequence). The CDR3: CASSLPSYEQYF. In DNA, the CDR3 is TGTGCCAGCAGTTTACCGTCCTACGAGCAGTACTTC.

V and J are TRBV19 and TRBJ1-5; D remains ambiguous. Looked up from germline, CDR1 is LNHDA and CDR2 is SQIVND (reference sequence). This CDR3 is 17 amino acids long. The V end lost 1 base, the J end lost 0 bases, and 13 bases lay between the germline ends. The CDR3 is CASSIVRGRYSNQPQHF. CDR3 nucleotides: TGTGCCAGTAGTATAGTTAGAGGCCGCTATAGCAATCAGCCCCAGCATTTT.